The 7 T cell receptor beta chains given below trace back to one sample, sequenced in a study of cytomegalovirus exposure and HLA in healthy donors (dated by TCRdb to 2016 to 2017). To prepare the library, the immunoSEQ multiplex PCR assay was applied. For the multiplex PCR, a mixture combining 60 forward primers for TCR Vbeta segments and 13 reverse primers for TCR Jbeta segments was used. Here the immuneACCESS table is served through TCRdb, limited to in-frame sequences with V and J called. Missing clones are a known gap in these copies; in checked studies unresolved V genes cover under half, and the rest lacks a known reason. The sample table lists roughly 300,000 clones, around 86% of them with a count of one. The ten largest clones take up 3.5% to 4% of the sample. Sequencing input: PBMCs. The receptor set was obtained from a man aged 40-50 years in good health and CMV-seropositive.

The rearrangement joins TRBV19 to TRBJ2-5, with D perhaps matching TRBD1 (6 bases). The germline V gene has CDR1 LNHDA and CDR2 SQIVND (reference sequence). V dropped 3 bases and J dropped 5 bases, with 19 bases sitting between them. The CDR3 contains 16 residues. The CDR3 protein is CASSIRGPPQGETQYF. As DNA, the CDR3 is TGTGCCAGTAGTATTCGCGGGCCTCCTCAGGGGGAGACCCAGTACTTC.

The CDR3 loop reads CASSDWLAGYNEQFF. The CDR3 DNA reads TGTGCCAGCAGTGACTGGCTAGCGGGATACAATGAGCAGTTCTTC. The chain couples TRBV6-4 to TRBJ2-1; 9 nucleotides match TRBD2. The CDR3 consists of 15 residues. V lost 1 base, J lost 4 bases, and 2 bases stayed unmatched. CDR1 and CDR2 (germline): MRHNA, SNTAGT.

The V and J genes are TRBV5-1 and TRBJ2-7; D gene unclear. The CDR3 sequence is 12 residues long. Per germline, CDR1 SGHRS and CDR2 YFSETQ. The V gene lost 2 bases and the J gene lost 4 bases, with 7 bases spanning the gap. In nucleotides, the CDR3 is TGCGCCAGCAGCTTTACAGCATACGAGCAGTACTTC. Amino acid sequence: CASSFTAYEQYF.

V is TRBV29-1 and J is TRBJ2-2; 7 positions match TRBD1. Germline V lookup: CDR1 SQVTM, CDR2 ANQGSEA. Trimming removed 4 bases from V and 4 bases from J; junction bases left unmatched: 6. CDR3 size: 14 residues. The CDR3 DNA follows: TGCAGCGTTGGAGCCACAGGGGTCACCGGGGAGCTGTTTTTT. This encodes CSVGATGVTGELFF.

J is TRBJ2-1 and V is TRBV5-4; perhaps TRBD2 as D (6 bases). The CDR3 extends over 14 amino acids. Germline V gives CDR1 SGHNT, CDR2 YYREEE (reference sequence). With 0 bases removed from V and 5 bases from J, the gap between germline ends came to 9 bases. This chain's CDR3 is CASSLGTTNNEQFF. As DNA, the CDR3 is TGTGCCAGCAGCTTGGGGACTACCAACAATGAGCAGTTCTTC.

The V and J genes are TRBV2 and TRBJ2-7, with 8 bases lining up with TRBD1. V dropped 3 bases and J dropped 5; count of bases not matched to a gene: 3. This CDR3 comprises 13 residues. CDR1 and CDR2 (germline): SNHLY, FYNNEI. In DNA form, the CDR3 reads TGTGCCAGCAGTGATGGCAGGGGGCACGAGCAGTACTTC. As protein: CASSDGRGHEQYF.

This rearrangement joins TRBV5-1 to TRBJ2-5, with D tentatively TRBD1 (6 bases). Germline loops: CDR1 SGHRS, CDR2 YFSETQ. Trimming removed 4 bases at V and 6 bases at J, with 10 bases between. CDR3 size: 12 residues. CDR3 protein: CASSGQLKTQYF. In nucleotides, the CDR3 is TGCGCCAGCAGCGGACAGTTGAAGACCCAGTACTTC.